This is a list of T cell receptor beta chains from one sample in a study of cytotoxic CD8 clonotypes in ibrutinib-treated CLL. The protocol was immunoSEQ multiplex PCR, while the TCRdb copy is restricted to in-frame clones and leaves out a portion. The repertoire holds 200,000 or so clones, 79% seen once, with about an eighth in the top ten. This sample comprised PBMCs, obtained after 12 months of ibrutinib treatment. These TCRs come from a human donor with chronic lymphocytic leukemia. The CDR3 runs from the conserved cysteine through the conserved F or W. A D gene is named only where the DNA matches it firmly. Only some rows state a clone size, as once, few, many or a class for expanded clones.

clone size,V gene,J gene,D gene,CDR3 DNA,CDR3 protein
once,TRBV13,TRBJ2-7,-,TGTGCCAGCAGTTACAGGTCCTTGCAGTACTTC,CASSYRSLQYF
-,TRBV4-1,TRBJ2-3,-,TGCGCCAGCAGCCAAGACGTGAGGGGGGATACGCAGTATTTT,CASSQDVRGDTQYF
-,TRBV5-1,TRBJ1-1,-,TGCGCCAGCAGCCAAGGGGTTAACACTGAAGCTTTCTTT,CASSQGVNTEAFF
-,TRBV13,TRBJ2-7,TRBD1,TGTGCCAGCAGCTCTTCCTCGACAGGGAGCTCCTACGAGCAGTACTTC,CASSSSSTGSSYEQYF
-,TRBV28,TRBJ2-7,-,TGTGCCAGCAGTCTACTAAGCTTTCCCCCTTTAGCGGCCTCAGGGGAGCAGTACTTC,CASSLLSFPPLAASGEQYF
few,TRBV2,TRBJ1-2,-,TGTGCCAGCATCGGGCAGCCGGTCGGCTATGGCTACACCTTC,CASIGQPVGYGYTF
few,TRBV10-1,TRBJ2-5,TRBD2,TGCGCCAGCAGTGAGGGAATAGCGGGGGGGCCAAAGGTGGAGACCCAGTACTTC,CASSEGIAGGPKVETQYF
-,TRBV9,TRBJ2-7,-,TGTGCCAGCAGCGTCTCCTCACAGGGTAGTGGTATTTTAAACGAGCAGTACTTC,CASSVSSQGSGILNEQYF
few,TRBV11-2,TRBJ2-7,-,TGTGCCAGCAGCTTGAGGGCAGGGGCCGAGCAGTACTTC,CASSLRAGAEQYF
-,TRBV6-5,TRBJ2-7,TRBD1,TGTGCCACCGTGACAGGGTCCTACGAGCAGTACTTC,CATVTGSYEQYF
few,TRBV18,TRBJ1-1,-,TGTGCCAGCTCAATGGGACTCCTGAACACTGAAGCTTTCTTT,CASSMGLLNTEAFF
few,TRBV5-1,TRBJ1-1,TRBD1,TGCGCCAGCAGCTTGGGGGGACGAGACAGGGTGGCTTTCTTT,CASSLGGRDRVAFF
-,TRBV19,TRBJ1-5,TRBD1,TGTGCCAGTAGTAAGGGACAGGGTGGTAATCAGCCCCAGCATTTT,CASSKGQGGNQPQHF
-,TRBV5-1,TRBJ2-5,-,TGCGCCAGCAGCTCCCGGGAACCTTGGGAGACCCAGTACTTC,CASSSREPWETQYF
-,TRBV2,TRBJ2-3,TRBD2,TGTGCCAGCAATCGACTAGCGGGAGGTTGGGATACGCAGTATTTT,CASNRLAGGWDTQYF
once,TRBV5-6,TRBJ1-1,-,TGTGCCAGCACCCCAGGGCGGGGCCCGTTGAACACTGAAGCTTTCTTT,CASTPGRGPLNTEAFF
-,TRBV5-1,TRBJ2-7,-,TGCGCCAGCTCCTTAACGGGCCAAAGCGAGCAGTACTTC,CASSLTGQSEQYF
-,TRBV9,TRBJ2-2,-,TGTGCCAGCAGGAGAGACCAGAACACCGGGGAGCTGTTTTTT,CASRRDQNTGELFF
-,TRBV5-8,TRBJ2-6,-,TGTGCCAGCAGCTTGAGGGGGGCTGGGGCCAACGTCCTGACTTTC,CASSLRGAGANVLTF
-,TRBV7-2,TRBJ2-7,-,TGTGCCAGCTCGTCTGACCCAATCTACGAGCAGTACTTC,CASSSDPIYEQYF
-,TRBV5-1,TRBJ2-1,TRBD2,TGCGCCAGCAGCTTGGTGTCGGGACTAGCGCCCCACAATGAGCAGTTCTTC,CASSLVSGLAPHNEQFF
-,TRBV7-2,TRBJ2-3,-,TGTGCCAGCAGCGCTTACGGGGATACGCAGTATTTT,CASSAYGDTQYF
-,TRBV30,TRBJ1-1,-,TGTGCCTGGAGTGTACGGGGGACTGCAGCCGGGGCTTTCTTT,CAWSVRGTAAGAFF
-,TRBV6-5,TRBJ2-7,-,TGTGCCAGCAGTTACGCGGTGCGATCCCTCGGTGAGCAGTACTTC,CASSYAVRSLGEQYF
-,TRBV6-5,TRBJ1-4,-,TGTGCCAGCAAGAAGTTAGCTAATGAAAAACTGTTTTTT,CASKKLANEKLFF
-,TRBV7-3,TRBJ1-6,-,TGTGCCAGCAGCCTCCTGGGGACTTATAATTCACCCCTCCACTTT,CASSLLGTYNSPLHF
-,TRBV19,TRBJ2-2,TRBD1,TGTGCCAGTAGTCGACAGGGGAACACCGGGGAGCTGTTTTTT,CASSRQGNTGELFF
-,TRBV2,TRBJ1-5,-,TGTGCCAGCAGTATACAGGGAGGGCGCAATCAGCCCCAGCATTTT,CASSIQGGRNQPQHF
-,TRBV5-1,TRBJ2-5,-,TGCGCCAGCAGCTCCGCCACAGGGAGTCAAGAGACCCAGTACTTC,CASSSATGSQETQYF
few,TRBV19,TRBJ1-5,-,TGTGCCAGTAGCAAGGACAGAGTTGGTCAGCCCCAGCATTTT,CASSKDRVGQPQHF
-,TRBV4-2,TRBJ2-7,-,TGTGCCAGCAGCCCGGCGCTGGGGTTGCTCTACGAGCAGTACTTC,CASSPALGLLYEQYF
-,TRBV6-5,TRBJ2-3,-,TGTGCCAGCGGAAAGTACACAGATACGCAGTATTTT,CASGKYTDTQYF
-,TRBV5-1,TRBJ1-2,TRBD1,TGCGCCAGCAGCTTGGGAGGACAGGGGGAGTCTGGCTACACCTTC,CASSLGGQGESGYTF